These T cell receptor beta chains were read from a single sample in a study of PD-1 blockade in classical Hodgkin lymphoma. Measured with immunoSEQ multiplex PCR; TCRdb has only the in-frame clones, and not every one. Of about 17,000 clones in the sample, roughly four fifths are singletons; the top ten hold 13%. The sequences come from peripheral blood mononuclear cells (PBMCs), collected before the fourth cycle of nivolumab. These receptors were taken from a human donor with classical Hodgkin lymphoma. CDR3s include the opening cysteine and the closing phenylalanine or tryptophan. D genes are given only for firm matches. Expanded clones are given a class, and other clones once, few, many or no size at all.

TRBV4-3,TRBJ1-1,.,.,CASSQDNYFADRDTEAFF
TRBV4-1,TRBJ2-2,.,.,CASSQDQGGGTGELFF
TRBV7-8,TRBJ1-2,.,TRBD1,CASSLANFQGAQTF
TRBV6-5,TRBJ2-1,.,TRBD1,CASSYFGQGANGQFF
TRBV7-9,TRBJ2-1,.,.,CASSLEGVNEQFF
TRBV10-3,TRBJ2-1,once,.,CAISEAPVTYNEQFF
TRBV27,TRBJ2-7,.,.,CASSLSGGYEQYF
TRBV5-1,TRBJ1-2,.,.,CASSTGPPSGYTF
TRBV6-5,TRBJ2-7,.,TRBD1,CASNRQGTYEQYF
TRBV19,TRBJ1-5,.,.,CASSYGSGFDQPQHF
TRBV6-5,TRBJ1-1,.,TRBD1,CASSYTGTGEEAFF
TRBV5-1,TRBJ2-7,.,.,CASSPQSASYEQYF
TRBV12-5,TRBJ1-4,.,.,CASGRGGSGKLFF
TRBV7-9,TRBJ1-6,.,.,CASSLGTGRGGSPLHF
TRBV4-1,TRBJ1-2,.,.,CASSQGTRGNYGYTF
TRBV5-1,TRBJ1-1,.,.,CASTLGHSNTEAFF
TRBV6-6,TRBJ1-1,.,.,CASSSRDKMNTEAFF
TRBV30,TRBJ2-1,.,.,CAGRGWEYRDYNEQFF
TRBV7-3,TRBJ2-7,.,.,CASSLSVGRKTYEQYF
TRBV6-6,TRBJ2-2,.,.,CASSYGPVGGGGELFF
TRBV7-9,TRBJ2-5,.,.,CASSLRTDQETQYF
TRBV7-9,TRBJ2-5,.,TRBD1,CASSLDRTDFGGETQYF
TRBV5-1,TRBJ1-1,once,.,CASSLAGGVGTEAFF
TRBV12-5,TRBJ1-2,once,.,CASGRGRFDGYTF
TRBV7-9,TRBJ2-7,.,TRBD2,CASGRGDYEQYF
TRBV7-2,TRBJ2-5,.,.,CASSPQGPETQYF
TRBV19,TRBJ1-1,.,.,CASTREVGGRGTEAFF
TRBV7-9,TRBJ1-1,few,.,CASSTGNTEAFF
TRBV6-1,TRBJ2-3,.,.,CASSDMASGTDTQYF
TRBV9,TRBJ1-2,.,.,CASSPLLHAYGYTF
TRBV10-3,TRBJ2-3,.,TRBD2,CAISESTGTSGNTDTQYF
TRBV2,TRBJ1-2,.,TRBD1,CASGTAPGQEDGYTF
TRBV6-6,TRBJ1-2,.,.,CASSPEGYGYTF